This TCR beta chain emerged from a study of CD8+ T cells in alopecia areata. To note about this clone: The antigen is not known.

Investigators isolated RNA and reverse transcribed it into cDNA to act as the sequencing template. Libraries were prepared by immunoSEQ multiplex PCR; TCRdb keeps only in-frame clonotypes and omits some of them. This table holds roughly 170,000 clones, under 60% found once. Overall study results and limits: Between patients, shared TCR sequences were less clear than in mice. This was possibly due in part to HLA diversity in the patient population.

CDR3 length equals 13 residues. Trimming stripped 7 bases from V and 2 bases from J, with 14 bases between. Germline values: CDR1 SQVTM, CDR2 ANQGSEA. The treatment denotes: oral pan-JAK inhibitor, 5-10 mg twice daily. The genes are TRBV29-1 and TRBJ1-1; the D gene is possibly TRBD1 (5 bases). The receptor's source is a human donor with alopecia areata. The sample was CD8+ T cells sorted from blood, taken at week 24, from a patient treated with tofacitinib. The CDR3 here is CSAPGAGNTEAFF. As DNA, the CDR3 is TGCAGCGCCCCCGGGGCAGGAAACACTGAAGCTTTCTTT.